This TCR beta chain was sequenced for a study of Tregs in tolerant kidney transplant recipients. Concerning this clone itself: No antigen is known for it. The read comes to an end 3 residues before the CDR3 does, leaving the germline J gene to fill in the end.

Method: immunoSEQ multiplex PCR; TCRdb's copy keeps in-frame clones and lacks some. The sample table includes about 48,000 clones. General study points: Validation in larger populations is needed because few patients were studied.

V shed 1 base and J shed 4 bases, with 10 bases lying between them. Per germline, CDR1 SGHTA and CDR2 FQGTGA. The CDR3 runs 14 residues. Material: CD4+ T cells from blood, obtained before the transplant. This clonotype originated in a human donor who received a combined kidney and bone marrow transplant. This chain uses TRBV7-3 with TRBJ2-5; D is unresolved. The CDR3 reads CASSLNPGPETQYF. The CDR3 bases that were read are TGTGCCAGCAGCTTAAATCCAGGCCCAGAGACC.